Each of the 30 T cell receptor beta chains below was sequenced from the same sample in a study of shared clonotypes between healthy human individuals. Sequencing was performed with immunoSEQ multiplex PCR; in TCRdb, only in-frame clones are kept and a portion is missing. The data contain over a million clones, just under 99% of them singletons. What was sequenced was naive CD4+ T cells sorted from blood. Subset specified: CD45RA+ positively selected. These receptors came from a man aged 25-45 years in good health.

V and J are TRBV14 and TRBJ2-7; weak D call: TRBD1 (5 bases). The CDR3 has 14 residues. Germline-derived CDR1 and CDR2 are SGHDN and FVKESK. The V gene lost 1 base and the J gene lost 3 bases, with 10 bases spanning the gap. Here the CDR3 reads CASSQGYRLYEQYF. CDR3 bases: TGTGCCAGCAGCCAAGGGTACAGGCTCTACGAGCAGTACTTC.

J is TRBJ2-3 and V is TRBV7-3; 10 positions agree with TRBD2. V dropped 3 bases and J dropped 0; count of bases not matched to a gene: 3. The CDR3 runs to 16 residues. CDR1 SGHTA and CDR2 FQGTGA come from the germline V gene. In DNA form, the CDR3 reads TGTGCCAGCAGCTTTGGGACTAGCGCTAGCACAGATACGCAGTATTTT. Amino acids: CASSFGTSASTDTQYF. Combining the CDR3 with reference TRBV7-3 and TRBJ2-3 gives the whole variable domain GAGVSQTPSNKVTEKGKYVELRCDPISGHTALYWYRQSLGQGPEFLIYFQGTGAADDSGLPNDRFFAVRPEGSVSTLKIQRTERGDSAVYLCASSFGTSASTDTQYFGPGTRLTVL.

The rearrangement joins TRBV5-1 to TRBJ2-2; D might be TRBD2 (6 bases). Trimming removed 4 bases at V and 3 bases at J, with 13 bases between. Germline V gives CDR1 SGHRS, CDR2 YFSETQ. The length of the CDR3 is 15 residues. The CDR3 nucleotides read TGCGCCAGCAGCGCTCTAGCGCCAGACACCGGGGAGCTGTTTTTT. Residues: CASSALAPDTGELFF.

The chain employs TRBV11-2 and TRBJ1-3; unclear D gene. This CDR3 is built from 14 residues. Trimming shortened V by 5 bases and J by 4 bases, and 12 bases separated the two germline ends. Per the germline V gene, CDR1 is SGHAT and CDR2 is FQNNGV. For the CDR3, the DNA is TGTGCCAGCAGCACCCTCGGATCCGGAAACACCATATATTTT. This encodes CASSTLGSGNTIYF.

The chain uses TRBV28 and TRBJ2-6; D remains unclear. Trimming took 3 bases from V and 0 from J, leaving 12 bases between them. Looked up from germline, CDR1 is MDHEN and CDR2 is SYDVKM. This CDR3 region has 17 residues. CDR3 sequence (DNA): TGTGCCAGCAGTTTGTGGGCTGGGGTCTCTGGGGCCAACGTCCTGACTTTC. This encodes CASSLWAGVSGANVLTF.

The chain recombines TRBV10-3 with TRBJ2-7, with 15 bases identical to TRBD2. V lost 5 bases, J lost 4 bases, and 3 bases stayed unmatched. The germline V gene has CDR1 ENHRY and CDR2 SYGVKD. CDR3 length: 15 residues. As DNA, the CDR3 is TGTGCCATCAGTACCGGACTAGCGGGAGGGTACGAGCAGTACTTC. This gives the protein CAISTGLAGGYEQYF.

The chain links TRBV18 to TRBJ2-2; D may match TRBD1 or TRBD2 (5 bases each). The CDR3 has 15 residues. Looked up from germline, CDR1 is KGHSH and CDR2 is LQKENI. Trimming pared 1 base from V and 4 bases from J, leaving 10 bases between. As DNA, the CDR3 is TGTGCCAGCTCACCACGGGGGAGTGGCACCGGGGAGCTGTTTTTT. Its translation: CASSPRGSGTGELFF.

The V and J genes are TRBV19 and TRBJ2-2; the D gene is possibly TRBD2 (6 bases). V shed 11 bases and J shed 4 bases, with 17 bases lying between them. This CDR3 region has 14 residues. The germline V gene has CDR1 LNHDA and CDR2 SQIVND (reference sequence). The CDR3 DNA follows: TGTGCCTCACGCCGCCCCGGGGGCACCGGGGAGCTGTTTTTT. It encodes CASRRPGGTGELFF.

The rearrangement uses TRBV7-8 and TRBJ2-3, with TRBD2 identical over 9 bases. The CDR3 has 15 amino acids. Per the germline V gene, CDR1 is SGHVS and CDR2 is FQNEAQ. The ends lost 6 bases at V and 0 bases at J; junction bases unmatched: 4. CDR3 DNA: TGTGCCAGCAGTCCTAGCGGGAAGAGCACAGATACGCAGTATTTT. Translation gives CASSPSGKSTDTQYF.

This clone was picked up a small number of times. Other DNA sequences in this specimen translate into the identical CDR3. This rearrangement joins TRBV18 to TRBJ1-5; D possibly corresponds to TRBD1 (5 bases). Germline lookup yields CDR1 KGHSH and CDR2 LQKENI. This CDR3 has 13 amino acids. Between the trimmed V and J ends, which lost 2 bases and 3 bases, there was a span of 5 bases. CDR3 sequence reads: CASSPGANQPQHF. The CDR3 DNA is TGTGCCAGCTCACCAGGGGCCAATCAGCCCCAGCATTTT. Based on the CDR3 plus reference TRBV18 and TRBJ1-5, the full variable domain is NAGVMQNPRHLVRRRGQEARLRCSPMKGHSHVYWYRQLPEEGLKFMVYLQKENIIDESGMPKERFSAEFPKEGPSILRIQQVVRGDSAAYFCASSPGANQPQHFGDGTRLSIL.

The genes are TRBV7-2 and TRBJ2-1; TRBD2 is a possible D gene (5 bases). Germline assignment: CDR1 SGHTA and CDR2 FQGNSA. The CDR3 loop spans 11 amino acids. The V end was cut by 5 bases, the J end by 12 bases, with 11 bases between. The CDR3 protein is CASSPRLTQFF. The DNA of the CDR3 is TGTGCCAGCAGCCCAAGACTAACGCAGTTCTTC.

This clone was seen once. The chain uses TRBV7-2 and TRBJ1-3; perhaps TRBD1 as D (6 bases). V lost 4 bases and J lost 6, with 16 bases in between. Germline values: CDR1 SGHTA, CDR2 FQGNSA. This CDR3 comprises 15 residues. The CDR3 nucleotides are TGTGCCAGCAGCTGGGACAAAGGGGTTCAAAACACCATATATTTT. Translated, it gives CASSWDKGVQNTIYF.

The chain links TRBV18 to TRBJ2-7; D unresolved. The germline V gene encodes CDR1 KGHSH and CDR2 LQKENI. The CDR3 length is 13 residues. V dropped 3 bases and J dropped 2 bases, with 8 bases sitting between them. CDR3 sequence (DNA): TGTGCCAGCTCACCCCCAAGGCCCTACGAGCAGTACTTC. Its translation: CASSPPRPYEQYF.

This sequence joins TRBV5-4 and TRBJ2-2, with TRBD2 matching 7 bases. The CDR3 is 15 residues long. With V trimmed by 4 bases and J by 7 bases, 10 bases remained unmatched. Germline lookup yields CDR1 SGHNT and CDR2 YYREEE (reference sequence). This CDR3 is CASSVTGRAIGELFF. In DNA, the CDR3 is TGTGCCAGCAGCGTGACTGGGAGGGCAATCGGGGAGCTGTTTTTT.

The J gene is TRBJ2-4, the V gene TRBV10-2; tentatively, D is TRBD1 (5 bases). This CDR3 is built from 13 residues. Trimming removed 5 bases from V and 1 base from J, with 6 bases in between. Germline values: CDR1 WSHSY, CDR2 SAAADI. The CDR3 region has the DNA TGCGCCAGCAGTAGGGGTGCCAAAAACATTCAGTACTTC. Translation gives CASSRGAKNIQYF.

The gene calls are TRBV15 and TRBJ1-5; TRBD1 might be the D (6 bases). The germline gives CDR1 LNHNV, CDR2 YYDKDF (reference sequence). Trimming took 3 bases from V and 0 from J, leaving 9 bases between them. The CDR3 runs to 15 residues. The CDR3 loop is CATSRDSYSNQPQHF. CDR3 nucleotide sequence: TGTGCCACCAGCAGGGACAGTTATAGCAATCAGCCCCAGCATTTT.

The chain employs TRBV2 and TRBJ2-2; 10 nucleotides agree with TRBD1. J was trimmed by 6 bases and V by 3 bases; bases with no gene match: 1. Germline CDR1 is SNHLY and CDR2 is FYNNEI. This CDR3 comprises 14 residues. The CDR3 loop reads CASSDGTGAGELFF. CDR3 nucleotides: TGTGCCAGCAGTGATGGGACAGGGGCCGGGGAGCTGTTTTTT.

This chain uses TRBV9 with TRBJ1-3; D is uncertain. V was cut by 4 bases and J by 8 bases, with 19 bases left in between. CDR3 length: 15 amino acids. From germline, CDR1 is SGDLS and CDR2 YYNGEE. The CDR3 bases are TGTGCCAGCAGCCCCGATCCTGACCCCAGCGACACCATATATTTT. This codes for CASSPDPDPSDTIYF.

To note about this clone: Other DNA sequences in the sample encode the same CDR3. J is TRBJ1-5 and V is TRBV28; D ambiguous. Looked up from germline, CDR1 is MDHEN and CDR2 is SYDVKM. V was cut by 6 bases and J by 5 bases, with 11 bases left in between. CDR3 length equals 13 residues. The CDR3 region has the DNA TGTGCCAGCAGCCTTTTAGGAGATCAGCCCCAGCATTTT. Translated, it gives CASSLLGDQPQHF.

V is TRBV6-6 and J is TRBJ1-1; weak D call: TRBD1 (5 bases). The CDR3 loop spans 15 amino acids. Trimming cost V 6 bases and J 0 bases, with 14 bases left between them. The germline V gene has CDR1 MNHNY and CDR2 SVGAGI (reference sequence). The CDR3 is CASRILGVMNTEAFF. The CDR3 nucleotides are TGTGCCAGCAGGATCCTAGGGGTTATGAACACTGAAGCTTTCTTT.

CDR3 residues: CASSLKWTGYNEQFF. In DNA form, the CDR3 reads TGTGCCAGCAGCCTGAAGTGGACAGGCTACAATGAGCAGTTCTTC. This sequence joins TRBV6-5 and TRBJ2-1, with TRBD1 matching over 7 bases. The length of the CDR3 is 15 residues. Germline trimming cut 6 bases from V and 3 bases from J; bases unmatched to any gene: 8. The germline V gene has CDR1 MNHEY and CDR2 SVGAGI.

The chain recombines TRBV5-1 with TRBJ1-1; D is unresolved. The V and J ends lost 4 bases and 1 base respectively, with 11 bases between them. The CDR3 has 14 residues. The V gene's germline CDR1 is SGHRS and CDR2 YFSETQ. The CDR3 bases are TGCGCCAGCAGCGAGAGGGCGACGAACACTGAAGCTTTCTTT. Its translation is CASSERATNTEAFF.

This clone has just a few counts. In DNA, the CDR3 is TGTGCCAGCAGTGACCCCGGGGAGCTGTTTTTT. Translating gives CASSDPGELFF. The chain employs TRBV2 and TRBJ2-2; D is ambiguous. CDR3 length: 11 residues. V lost 3 bases and J 6 bases, leaving 2 bases between the germline ends. The V gene's germline CDR1 is SNHLY and CDR2 FYNNEI.

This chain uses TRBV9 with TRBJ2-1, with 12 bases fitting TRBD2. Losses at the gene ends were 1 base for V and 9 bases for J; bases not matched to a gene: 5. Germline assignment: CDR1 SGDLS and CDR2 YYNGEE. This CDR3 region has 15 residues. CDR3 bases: TGTGCCAGCAGCGTATCGGCTAGCGGGAGGGGTGAGCAGTTCTTC. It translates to CASSVSASGRGEQFF.

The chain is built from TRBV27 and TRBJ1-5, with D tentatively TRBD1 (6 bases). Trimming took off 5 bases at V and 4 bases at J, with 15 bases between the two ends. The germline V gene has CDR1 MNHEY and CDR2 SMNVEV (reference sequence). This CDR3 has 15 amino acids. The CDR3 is CASSLQGIRNQPQHF. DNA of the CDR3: TGTGCCAGCAGTCTACAGGGAATTCGGAATCAGCCCCAGCATTTT.

CDR3 protein: CASTRDGNQPQHF. CDR3 nucleotide sequence: TGTGCCAGCACCCGCGACGGAAATCAGCCCCAGCATTTT. The V and J genes are TRBV6-5 and TRBJ1-5, with D uncertain. Trimming removed 7 bases from V and 4 bases from J, with 11 bases in between. This CDR3 spans 13 amino acids. Germline V lookup: CDR1 MNHEY, CDR2 SVGAGI.

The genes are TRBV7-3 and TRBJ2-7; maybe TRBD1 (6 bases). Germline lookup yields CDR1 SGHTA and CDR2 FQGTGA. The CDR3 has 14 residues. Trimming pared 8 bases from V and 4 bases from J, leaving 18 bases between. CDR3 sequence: CASGSGVGPYEQYF. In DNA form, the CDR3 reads TGTGCCAGCGGATCAGGGGTGGGGCCTTACGAGCAGTACTTC.

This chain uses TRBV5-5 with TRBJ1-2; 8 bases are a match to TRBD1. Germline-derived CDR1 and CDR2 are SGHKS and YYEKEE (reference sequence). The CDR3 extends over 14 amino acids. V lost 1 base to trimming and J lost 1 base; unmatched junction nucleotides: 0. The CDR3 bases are TGTGCCAGCAGCTTGACAGGGGGTAACTATGGCTACACCTTC. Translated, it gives CASSLTGGNYGYTF.

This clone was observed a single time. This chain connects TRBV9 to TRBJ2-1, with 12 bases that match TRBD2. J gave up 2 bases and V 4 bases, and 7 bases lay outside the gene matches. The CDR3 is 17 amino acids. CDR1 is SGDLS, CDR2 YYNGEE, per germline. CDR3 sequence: CASSPRLAGVPYNEQFF. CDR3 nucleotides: TGTGCCAGCAGCCCTCGACTAGCGGGAGTCCCCTACAATGAGCAGTTCTTC.

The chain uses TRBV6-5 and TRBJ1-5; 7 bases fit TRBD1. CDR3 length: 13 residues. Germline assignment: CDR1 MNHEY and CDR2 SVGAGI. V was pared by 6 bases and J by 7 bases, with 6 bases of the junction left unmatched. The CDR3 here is CASRPQGVQPQHF. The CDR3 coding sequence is TGTGCCAGCAGACCTCAGGGGGTACAGCCCCAGCATTTT.